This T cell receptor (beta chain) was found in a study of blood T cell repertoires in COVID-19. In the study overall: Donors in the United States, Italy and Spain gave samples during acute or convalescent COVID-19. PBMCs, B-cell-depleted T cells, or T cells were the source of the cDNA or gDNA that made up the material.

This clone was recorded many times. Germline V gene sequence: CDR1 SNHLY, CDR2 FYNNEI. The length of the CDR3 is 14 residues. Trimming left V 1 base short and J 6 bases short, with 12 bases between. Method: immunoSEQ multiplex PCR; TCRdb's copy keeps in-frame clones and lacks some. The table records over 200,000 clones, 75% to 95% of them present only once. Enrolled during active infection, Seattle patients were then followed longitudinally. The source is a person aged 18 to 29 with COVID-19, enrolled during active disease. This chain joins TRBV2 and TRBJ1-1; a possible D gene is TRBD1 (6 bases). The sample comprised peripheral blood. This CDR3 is CASSEEGGTPEAFF. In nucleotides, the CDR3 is TGTGCCAGCAGTGAAGAGGGGGGGACGCCTGAAGCTTTCTTT.